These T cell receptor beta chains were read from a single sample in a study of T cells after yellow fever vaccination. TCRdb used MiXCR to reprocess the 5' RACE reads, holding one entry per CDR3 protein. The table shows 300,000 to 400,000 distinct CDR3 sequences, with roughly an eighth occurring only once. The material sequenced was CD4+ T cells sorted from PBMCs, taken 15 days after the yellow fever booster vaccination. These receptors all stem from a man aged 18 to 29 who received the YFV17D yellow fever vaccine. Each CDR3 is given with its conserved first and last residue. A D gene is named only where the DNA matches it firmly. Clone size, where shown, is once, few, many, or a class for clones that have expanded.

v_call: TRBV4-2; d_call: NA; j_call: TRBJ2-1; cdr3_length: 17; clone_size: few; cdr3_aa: CASSQGNPGETYNEQFF; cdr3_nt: TGTGCCAGCAGCCAAGGTAATCCGGGGGAGACCTACAATGAGCAGTTCTTC
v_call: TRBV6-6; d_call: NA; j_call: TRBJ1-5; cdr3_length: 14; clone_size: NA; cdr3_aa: CASSYGRDGQPQHF; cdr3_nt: TGTGCCAGCAGTTACGGTCGGGATGGTCAGCCCCAGCATTTT
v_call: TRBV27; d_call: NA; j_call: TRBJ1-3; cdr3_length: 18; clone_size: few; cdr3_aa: CASSPSPVGPNSGNTIYF; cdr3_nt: TGTGCCAGCAGCCCCTCCCCGGTGGGACCGAACTCTGGAAACACCATATATTTT
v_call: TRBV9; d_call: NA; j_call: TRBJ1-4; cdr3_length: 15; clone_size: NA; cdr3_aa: CASSPREGDGEKLFF; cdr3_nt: TGTGCCAGCAGCCCACGGGAGGGAGACGGTGAAAAACTGTTTTTT
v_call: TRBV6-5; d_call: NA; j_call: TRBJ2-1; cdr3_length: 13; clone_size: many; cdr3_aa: CASSYRTPNEQFF; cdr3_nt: TGTGCCAGCAGTTATAGAACCCCCAATGAGCAGTTCTTC
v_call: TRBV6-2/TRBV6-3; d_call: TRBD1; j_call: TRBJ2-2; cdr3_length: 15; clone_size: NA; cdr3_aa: CASSSGTVKTGELFF; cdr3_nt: TGTGCCAGCAGTTCCGGGACAGTAAAAACCGGGGAGCTGTTTTTT
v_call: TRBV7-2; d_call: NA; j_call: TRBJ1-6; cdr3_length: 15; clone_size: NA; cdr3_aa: CASSLAGDYNSPLHF; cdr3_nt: TGTGCCAGCAGCTTAGCGGGTGACTATAATTCACCCCTCCACTTT
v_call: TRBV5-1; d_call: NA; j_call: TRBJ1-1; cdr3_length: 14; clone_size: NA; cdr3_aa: CASSSTLVGGEAFF; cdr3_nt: TGCGCCAGCAGCAGTACGTTGGTGGGGGGCGAGGCTTTCTTT
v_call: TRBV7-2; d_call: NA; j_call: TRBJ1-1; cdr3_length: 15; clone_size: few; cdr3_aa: CASSAQPRGNTEAFF; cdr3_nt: TGTGCCAGCAGCGCACAGCCGAGGGGGAACACTGAAGCTTTCTTT
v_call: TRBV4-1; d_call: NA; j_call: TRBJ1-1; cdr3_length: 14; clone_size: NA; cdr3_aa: CASRGLTVNTEAFF; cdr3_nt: TGCGCCAGTCGGGGCCTAACAGTGAACACTGAAGCTTTCTTT
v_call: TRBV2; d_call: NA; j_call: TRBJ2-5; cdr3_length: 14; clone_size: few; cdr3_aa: CASSEVRSVETQYF; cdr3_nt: TGTGCCAGCAGTGAGGTCCGTAGCGTGGAGACCCAGTACTTC